The T cell receptor (beta chain) described here comes from a study of T cells after yellow fever vaccination. TCRdb ran MiXCR on the 5' RACE reads and lists one entry per CDR3 protein. The table lists around 110,000 distinct CDR3 sequences, roughly 8.4% of them singletons. The CDR3 totals 16 residues. Losses at the gene ends were 0 bases for V and 4 bases for J; bases not matched to a gene: 6. In germline, CDR1 is SGHNT, CDR2 YYREEE (reference sequence). This TCR came from a man aged 25 to 40 who received the YFV17D yellow fever vaccine. Sequenced material: CD8+ T cells sorted from PBMCs, taken 45 days after the yellow fever booster vaccination. The chain joins TRBV5-4 to TRBJ2-1, with 8 bases that match TRBD2. This CDR3 reads CASSLAGGPNYNEQFF. DNA for the CDR3: TGTGCCAGCAGCTTGGCGGGAGGGCCTAATTACAATGAGCAGTTCTTC.